This T cell receptor beta chain came from a study of a mutant IDH1 vaccine in newly diagnosed glioma (dated by TCRdb to the early 2020s). Background on the whole study: In the chemotherapy-containing groups, vaccination started alongside temozolomide cycles, whereas in patients who had radiotherapy alone it started 4-6 weeks after radiotherapy. Of the approximately 33 treated patients, 62.5% were male and around 40% were female, and a mean age of roughly 40 years was recorded. The week-35 safety follow-up took place at visit V12, and the week-47 end of study took place at visit V13. For exploratory analyses, longitudinal TCRB deep sequencing was carried out in around 26 treated patients wherever samples were available. Six visits were used for peripheral blood collection: V03 (baseline), V05, V07, V10, V12 and V13. Before enrollment, patients had received standard therapy of radiotherapy alone, temozolomide alone, or radiochemotherapy with temozolomide; most received the combination.

Library creation used the immunoSEQ multiplex PCR assay. Following the manufacturer's protocol, the hsTCRB Kit was used to amplify rearranged TCR beta chain sequences. Sequencing of TCRB libraries was carried out on an Illumina MiSeq. The authors processed their data as follows. The kit vendor's proprietary platform handled demultiplexing, trimming and gene mapping. Here the immuneACCESS table is served through TCRdb, limited to in-frame sequences with V and J called. Missing clones are a known gap in these copies; in checked studies unresolved V genes cover under half, and the rest lacks a known reason. That table supplies the V and J calls and clone size; D and trimming were determined from the DNA. Recorded for this sample are 34,000 or so clones; roughly 80% of them occurred a single time. Roughly 10% of the sample is held by the ten biggest clonotypes. Taken with the paper, the label for time point translates to: week 35, safety follow-up. Every vaccine dose consisted of 300 ug of a 20-mer mutant IDH1 peptide in Montanide, administered subcutaneously together with topical imiquimod. Patients were given eight vaccinations, in weeks 1, 3, 5, 7, 11, 15, 19 and 23, which matched visits V03 through V10. The donors had newly diagnosed IDH1-mutant astrocytomas of WHO grade 3 or 4 that showed loss of nuclear ATRX. The samples were drawn from NOA16, a multicentre, single-arm, open-label phase I trial in Germany that tested a mutant IDH1 peptide vaccine in humans for the first time. Genomic DNA for TCRB sequencing was isolated from EDTA blood with the DNeasy Blood and Tissue Kit.

With regard to this clone: Its antigen specificity is not known. It has no much larger one-base neighbor in the sample; base qualities were not kept.

The CDR3 runs 16 amino acids, cysteine and phenylalanine included. Left in the record is the CDR3 DNA by itself, 48 bases read in frame from the first base. Looking up the germline V gene yields CDR1 SGHTA and CDR2 FQGTGA. Trimmed from V: 4 bases; trimmed from J: 4 bases; junction bases lacking a gene match: 9. Summary of the overall study and its limitations: PBMC samples for TCRB deep sequencing were selected based on availability. Pseudoprogression appeared unrelated to alterations in the top peripheral T cell clonotypes detected by TCRB sequencing. Immune responses induced by the vaccine were seen in approximately 93% of patients across multiple MHC alleles. According to the authors, sample limitations meant that analyses of patient blood samples could not be reproduced.

Recombination linked TRBV7-3 to TRBJ2-1, and 8 bases in between align with TRBD1. This sample comprised PBMCs, obtained from a glioma patient whose treatment included an IDH1 peptide vaccine. This receptor was identified in a woman aged 40 to 50 with glioma. Here the CDR3 is given as CASSSQPGQVYNEQFF. The DNA reads as follows: TGTGCCAGCAGCTCGCAACCGGGACAGGTGTACAATGAGCAGTTCTTC.